A selection of T cell receptor beta chains follows, all from one sample in a study of blood T cell repertoires in COVID-19. Assay: immunoSEQ multiplex PCR; the TCRdb copy retains only in-frame clones and omits some. This table has approximately 210,000 clones, 80% to 85% appearing once. Sequenced: PBMCs or T cells enriched from blood (not recorded which). The receptors here all came from a woman in her 50s with acute COVID-19. The CDR3 runs from the conserved cysteine through the conserved F or W. The order of the fields is V gene, J gene, D gene, clone size, CDR3 DNA, CDR3 protein. D genes are given only for firm matches. Clone size is not always given. Where it is, it says once, few, many or a class for expanded clones.

>TRBV28|TRBJ1-6|TRBD1|NA
TGTGCCAGCAGTTCGGGACAGGGGGCTAGAGGGAGAAGTTCACCCCTCCACTTT
CASSSGQGARGRSSPLHF
>TRBV18|TRBJ1-4|NA|NA
TGTGCCAGCTCCCACGGGACTCCCCTAGGAAATGAAAAACTGTTTTTT
CASSHGTPLGNEKLFF
>TRBV7-2|TRBJ1-3|NA|NA
TGTGCCAGCAGCTCCGGGTATGGAAACACCATATATTTT
CASSSGYGNTIYF
>TRBV7-9|TRBJ1-4|NA|NA
TGTGCCAGCAGCTTAGTTGTGGGGAGCTTCGAGAATGAAAAACTGTTTTTT
CASSLVVGSFENEKLFF
>TRBV30|TRBJ2-7|NA|few
TGTGCCTGGGGGGGCATTCTTTACGAGCAGTACTTC
CAWGGILYEQYF
>TRBV9|TRBJ2-2|TRBD1|once
TGTGCCAGCTCCTTTACGGACAGGGTCGCGACCGGGGAGCTGTTTTTT
CASSFTDRVATGELFF
>TRBV19|TRBJ1-5|NA|once
TGTGCCAGTTCAGGACAGAATAGCAATCAGCCCCAGCATTTT
CASSGQNSNQPQHF
>TRBV19|TRBJ1-6|NA|NA
TGTGCCAGTAGTCTAAGCGGACGGAACATAAATAATTCACCCCTCCACTTT
CASSLSGRNINNSPLHF
>TRBV11-3|TRBJ2-2|TRBD1|NA
TGTGCCAGCAGAATGGACAGGGCTTTCGAGTGGAACTCCGGGGAGCTGTTTTTT
CASRMDRAFEWNSGELFF
>TRBV6-2/TRBV6-3|TRBJ2-7|NA|NA
TGTGCCAGCAGTTACTTGGGGCACGAGCAGTACTTC
CASSYLGHEQYF
>TRBV30|TRBJ1-2|TRBD1|NA
TGTGCCTGTACAGGGTCCAGATTGACAGGGAACTATGGCTACACCTTC
CACTGSRLTGNYGYTF
>TRBV11-3|TRBJ2-5|TRBD2|NA
TGTGCCAGCAGCTTAGATCGGCCTAGCGGGGGGTTAGAGACCCAGTACTTC
CASSLDRPSGGLETQYF
>TRBV19|TRBJ2-6|NA|NA
TGTGCCAGTAGTCTACTTAAGGGGTCGTCTGGGGCCAACGTCCTGACTTTC
CASSLLKGSSGANVLTF
>TRBV10-3|TRBJ1-2|TRBD1|once
TGTGCCATCAGTGAGCCGTTGACAGGGGCTCGAGGCTATGGCTACACCTTC
CAISEPLTGARGYGYTF
>TRBV5-5|TRBJ2-7|NA|NA
TGTGCCAGCAGCTTAGGGCAGGGTTCCTACGAGCAGTACTTC
CASSLGQGSYEQYF
>TRBV19|TRBJ1-6|NA|NA
TGTGCCAGTAGTTTGGGGAGTTCTAATTCACCCCTCCACTTT
CASSLGSSNSPLHF
>TRBV19|TRBJ1-1|NA|NA
TGTGCCAGTAGTCAGCCGGGACACGTGAACACTGAAGCTTTCTTT
CASSQPGHVNTEAFF
>TRBV6-5|TRBJ1-2|NA|NA
TGTGCCAGCAGTTACTCCTTGAGGCGCACCGATGGCTACACCTTC
CASSYSLRRTDGYTF
>TRBV4-3|TRBJ2-2|NA|once
TGCGCCAGCAGCCAATCGGGGGTCGGGGAGCTGTTTTTT
CASSQSGVGELFF
>TRBV28|TRBJ2-3|NA|few
TGTGCCAGCAGTTTAATAGCGGCGGGGCTTTTCACAGATACGCAGTATTTT
CASSLIAAGLFTDTQYF
>TRBV7-9|TRBJ1-3|NA|NA
TGTGCCAGCAGCGAAGGGGCTGGAAACACCATATATTTT
CASSEGAGNTIYF
>TRBV7-2|TRBJ2-7|NA|NA
TGTGCCAGCAGCTTAGCTCCAGCGGTATACGAGCAGTACTTC
CASSLAPAVYEQYF
>TRBV19|TRBJ1-5|NA|NA
TGTGCCAGTAGTATTCTCAATCAGCCCCAGCATTTT
CASSILNQPQHF
>TRBV27|TRBJ2-7|NA|NA
TGTGCCAGCAGTTTAGCGGGGTTGTCCTACGAGCAGTACTTC
CASSLAGLSYEQYF
>TRBV7-2|TRBJ2-7|NA|NA
TGTGCCAGCAGTTCTAGGACAGCCCTCTACGAGCAGTACTTC
CASSSRTALYEQYF
>TRBV2|TRBJ2-7|NA|NA
TGTGCCAGCAGTGAACAGATCTACGAGCAGTACTTC
CASSEQIYEQYF
>TRBV29-1|TRBJ2-5|TRBD2|NA
TGCAGCGTGGTTAAAGCGGGAGTGGGCGAGACCCAGTACTTC
CSVVKAGVGETQYF
>TRBV7-2|TRBJ2-5|TRBD2|NA
TGTGCCAGCAGCAATCCCAAGACTAGCGGGGCACAAGAGACCCAGTACTTC
CASSNPKTSGAQETQYF
>TRBV11-2|TRBJ2-3|NA|NA
TGTGCCAGCAGCTCCCTCGGTGGCACAGATACGCAGTATTTT
CASSSLGGTDTQYF
>TRBV19|TRBJ1-5|NA|NA
TGTGCCAGTACCCGAGGGACTACAGGGCCCAATCAGCCCCAGCATTTT
CASTRGTTGPNQPQHF
>TRBV10-3|TRBJ2-1|TRBD2|NA
TGTGCCATCAGTGAGGGGCGGGAGCTAGGCAATGAGCAGTTCTTC
CAISEGRELGNEQFF
>TRBV7-2|TRBJ2-7|TRBD2|NA
TGTGCCAGCAGCTTGACTAGCGGGACCTACGAGCAGTACTTC
CASSLTSGTYEQYF
>TRBV2|TRBJ2-3|TRBD2|NA
TGTGCCAGCAGGGGGACTAGCGGGAGGACGGATACGCAGTATTTT
CASRGTSGRTDTQYF